This TCR beta chain was profiled in a study of CD8 T cells in ankylosing spondylitis. Findings and caveats of the study: Significant enrichment of disease-linked clones was reportedly seen in matched ankylosing spondylitis synovial fluid. In the blood and synovial fluid of reactive arthritis, some motif variants had been previously reported. Disease-linked clones bore a CD8+ phenotype, appearing relatively rarely in peripheral blood. A motif in TCR beta, a set of under ten highly homologous variants, appeared characteristic of ankylosing spondylitis blood.

This clonotype occurred a few times. Its matching antigen is unknown. Using its own MiXCR run on the 5' RACE reads, TCRdb lists one record per CDR3 protein. The sample consists of some 840,000 distinct CDR3 sequences, approximately 12% of them appearing once. Germline CDR1 is SGHRS and CDR2 is YFSETQ. This CDR3 is built from 15 residues. V dropped 0 bases and J dropped 2 bases, with 8 bases sitting between them. The sample was blood, either unsorted or a sorted T cell fraction (not recorded which). The chain combines TRBV5-1 with TRBJ1-4; D is uncertain. The TCR was taken from a male donor with ankylosing spondylitis. The DNA for the CDR3 is TGCGCCAGCAGCTTGGGGTCATTTACTAATGAAAAACTGTTTTTT. Encoded protein: CASSLGSFTNEKLFF. Together with reference TRBV5-1 and TRBJ1-4, the CDR3 gives the full variable domain: KAGVTQTPRYLIKTRGQQVTLSCSPISGHRSVSWYQQTPGQGLQFLFEYFSETQRNKGNFPGRFSGRQFSNSRSEMNVSTLELGDSALYLCASSLGSFTNEKLFFGSGTQLSVL.